The clone carrying this T cell receptor beta chain was observed once. This sample stems from a study of blood T cell repertoires in COVID-19. Study background: Both acute and convalescent COVID-19 samples were obtained from the United States, Italy and Spain. In each case, the material was cDNA or gDNA derived from T cells, B-cell-depleted T cells, or PBMCs.

Study processing details: Estimation of nucleated cell counts was performed using reference gene primer amplification. Here immunoSEQ multiplex PCR was the method, and the copy in TCRdb shows in-frame clones only, minus some. V and J calls plus clone size are reproduced from that table; the DNA served to infer D and trimming. The table includes 95,000 to 150,000 clones, around 88% detected once. Germline CDR1 reads SGDLS; CDR2 reads YYNGEE. Trimming removed 5 bases from V and 2 bases from J; junction bases left unmatched: 0. The CDR3 spans 15 residues. Sequencing used peripheral blood. This TCR was recovered from a woman aged 45-65 years with active or convalescent COVID-19. The rearrangement uses TRBV9 and TRBJ2-2; 13 bases line up with TRBD2. For the CDR3, the DNA is TGTGCCAGCAGGGGACTAGCGGGAAACACCGGGGAGCTGTTTTTT. Translation: CASRGLAGNTGELFF.